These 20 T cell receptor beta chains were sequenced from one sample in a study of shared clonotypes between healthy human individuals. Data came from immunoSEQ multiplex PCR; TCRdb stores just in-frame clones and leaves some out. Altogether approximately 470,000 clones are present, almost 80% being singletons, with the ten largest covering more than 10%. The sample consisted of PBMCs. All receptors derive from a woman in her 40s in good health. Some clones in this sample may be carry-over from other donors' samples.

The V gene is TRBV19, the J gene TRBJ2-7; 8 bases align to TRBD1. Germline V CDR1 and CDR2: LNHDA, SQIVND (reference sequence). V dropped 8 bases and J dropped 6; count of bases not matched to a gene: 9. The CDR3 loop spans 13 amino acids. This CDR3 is CASSDRATFEQYF. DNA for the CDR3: TGTGCCAGTTCGGACAGGGCGACTTTCGAGCAGTACTTC. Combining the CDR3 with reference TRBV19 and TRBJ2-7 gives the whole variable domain DGGITQSPKYLFRKEGQNVTLSCEQNLNHDAMYWYRQDPGQGLRLIYYSQIVNDFQKGDIAEGYSVSREKKESFPLTVTSAQKNPTAFYLCASSDRATFEQYFGPGTRLTVT.

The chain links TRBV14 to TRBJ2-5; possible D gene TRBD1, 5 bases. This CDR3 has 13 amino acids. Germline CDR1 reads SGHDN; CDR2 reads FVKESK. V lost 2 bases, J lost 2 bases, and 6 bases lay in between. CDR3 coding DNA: TGTGCCAGCAGCCAAAACAGGCAAGAGACCCAGTACTTC. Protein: CASSQNRQETQYF.

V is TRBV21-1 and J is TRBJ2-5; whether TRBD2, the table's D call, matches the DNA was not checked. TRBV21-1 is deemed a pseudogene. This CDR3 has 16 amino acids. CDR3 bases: TGTGCCAGCAGCAAGGTGACTAGCGGGAGAGGAGAGACCCAGTACTTC. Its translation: CASSKVTSGRGETQYF.

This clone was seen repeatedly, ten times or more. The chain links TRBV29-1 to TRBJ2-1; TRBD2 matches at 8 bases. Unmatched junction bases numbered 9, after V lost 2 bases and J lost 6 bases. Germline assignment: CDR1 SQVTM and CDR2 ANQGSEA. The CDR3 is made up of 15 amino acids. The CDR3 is CSVERSGGLINEQFF. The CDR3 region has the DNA TGCAGCGTTGAACGATCGGGGGGGCTGATCAATGAGCAGTTCTTC.

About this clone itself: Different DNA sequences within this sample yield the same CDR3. Here the CDR3 DNA reads TGTGCCAGCAGCCTAGGTGGAACCACAGATACGCAGTATTTT. Translated: CASSLGGTTDTQYF. The chain links TRBV11-3 to TRBJ2-3; D unresolved. CDR1 SGHNT and CDR2 YENEEA come from the germline V gene. The length of the CDR3 is 14 residues. V shed 5 bases and J shed 2 bases, with 11 bases lying between them.

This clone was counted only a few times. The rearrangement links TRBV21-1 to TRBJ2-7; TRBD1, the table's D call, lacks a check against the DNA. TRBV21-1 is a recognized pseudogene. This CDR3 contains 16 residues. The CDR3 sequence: CASSAREGHRLHEQYF. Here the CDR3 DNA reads TGTGCCAGCAGCGCTCGAGAGGGACATCGTTTGCACGAGCAGTACTTC.

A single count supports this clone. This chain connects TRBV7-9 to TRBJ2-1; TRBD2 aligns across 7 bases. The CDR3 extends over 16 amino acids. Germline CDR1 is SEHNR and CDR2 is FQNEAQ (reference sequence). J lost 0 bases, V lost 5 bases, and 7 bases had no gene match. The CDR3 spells CASSPYSGFSYNEQFF. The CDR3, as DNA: TGTGCCAGCAGCCCCTATAGCGGGTTCTCCTACAATGAGCAGTTCTTC. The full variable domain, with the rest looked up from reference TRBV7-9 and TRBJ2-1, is DTGVSQNPRHKITKRGQNVTFRCDPISEHNRLYWYRQTLGQGPEFLTYFQNEAQLEKSRLLSDRFSAERPKGSFSTLEIQRTEQGDSAMYLCASSPYSGFSYNEQFFGPGTRLTVL.

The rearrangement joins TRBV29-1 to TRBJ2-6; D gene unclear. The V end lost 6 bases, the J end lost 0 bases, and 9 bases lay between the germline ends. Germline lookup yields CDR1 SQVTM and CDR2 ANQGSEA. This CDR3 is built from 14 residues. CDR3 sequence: CSVPEPSGANVLTF. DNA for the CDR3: TGCAGCGTCCCTGAGCCCTCTGGGGCCAACGTCCTGACTTTC.

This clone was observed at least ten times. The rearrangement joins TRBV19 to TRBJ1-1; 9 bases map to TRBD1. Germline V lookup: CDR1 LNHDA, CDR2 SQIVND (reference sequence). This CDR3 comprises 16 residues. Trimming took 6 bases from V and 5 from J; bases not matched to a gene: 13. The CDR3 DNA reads TGTGCCAGTAGCCCCACGGACCCGGGACAGGGAACTGAAGCTTTCTTT. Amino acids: CASSPTDPGQGTEAFF.

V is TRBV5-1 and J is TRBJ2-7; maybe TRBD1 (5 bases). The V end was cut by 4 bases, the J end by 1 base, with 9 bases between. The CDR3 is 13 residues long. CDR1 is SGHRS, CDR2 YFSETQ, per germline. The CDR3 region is CASSRTLSYEQYF. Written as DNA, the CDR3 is TGCGCCAGCAGCAGGACACTGTCCTACGAGCAGTACTTC.

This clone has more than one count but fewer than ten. The chain's CDR3 is CASRSGELFF. The CDR3 DNA follows: TGTGCCAGTAGGTCCGGGGAGCTGTTTTTT. V and J are TRBV19 and TRBJ2-2; the D is unclear. V was shortened by 6 bases and J by 6 bases, with 2 bases between the two germline ends. This CDR3 comprises 10 residues. CDR1 LNHDA and CDR2 SQIVND come from the germline V gene (reference sequence).

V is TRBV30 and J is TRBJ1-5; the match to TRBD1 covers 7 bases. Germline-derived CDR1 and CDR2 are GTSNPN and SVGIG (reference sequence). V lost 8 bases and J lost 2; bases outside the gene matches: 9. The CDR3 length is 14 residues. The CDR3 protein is CALKTGVGNQPQHF. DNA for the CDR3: TGTGCCCTAAAAACAGGGGTTGGCAATCAGCCCCAGCATTTT. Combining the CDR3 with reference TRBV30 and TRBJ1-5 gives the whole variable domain SQTIHQWPATLVQPVGSPLSLECTVEGTSNPNLYWYRQAAGRGLQLLFYSVGIGQISSEVPQNLSASRPQDRQFILSSKKLLLSDSGFYLCALKTGVGNQPQHFGDGTRLSIL.

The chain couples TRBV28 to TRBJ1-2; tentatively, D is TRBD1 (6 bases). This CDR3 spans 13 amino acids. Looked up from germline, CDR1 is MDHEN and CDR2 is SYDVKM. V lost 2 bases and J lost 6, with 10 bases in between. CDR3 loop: CASSLDRYDGYTF. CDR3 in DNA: TGTGCCAGCAGTTTAGACAGGTACGATGGCTACACCTTC.

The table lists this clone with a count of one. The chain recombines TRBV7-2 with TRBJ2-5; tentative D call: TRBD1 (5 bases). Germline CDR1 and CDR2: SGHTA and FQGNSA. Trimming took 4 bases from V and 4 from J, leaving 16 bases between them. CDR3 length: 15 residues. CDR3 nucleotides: TGTGCCAGCAGCTCCGTTAGGGGTATCCGAGAGACCCAGTACTTC. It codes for CASSSVRGIRETQYF. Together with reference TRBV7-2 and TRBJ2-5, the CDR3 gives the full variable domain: GAGVSQSPSNKVTEKGKDVELRCDPISGHTALYWYRQSLGQGLEFLIYFQGNSAPDKSGLPSDRFSAERTGGSVSTLTIQRTQQEDSAVYLCASSSVRGIRETQYFGPGTRLLVL.

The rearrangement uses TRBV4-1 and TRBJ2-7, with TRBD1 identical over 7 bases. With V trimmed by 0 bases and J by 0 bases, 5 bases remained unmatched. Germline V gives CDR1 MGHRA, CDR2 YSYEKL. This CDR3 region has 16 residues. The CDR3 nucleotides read TGCGCCAGCAGCCAAGATCAGACAGGGACCTCCTACGAGCAGTACTTC. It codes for CASSQDQTGTSYEQYF.

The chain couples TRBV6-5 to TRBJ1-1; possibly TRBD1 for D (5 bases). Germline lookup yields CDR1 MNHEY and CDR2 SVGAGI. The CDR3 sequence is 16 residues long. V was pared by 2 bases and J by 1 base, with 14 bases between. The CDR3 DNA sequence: TGTGCCAGCAGTTACAGGGCAGGGCGAGGGAACACTGAAGCTTTCTTT. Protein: CASSYRAGRGNTEAFF.

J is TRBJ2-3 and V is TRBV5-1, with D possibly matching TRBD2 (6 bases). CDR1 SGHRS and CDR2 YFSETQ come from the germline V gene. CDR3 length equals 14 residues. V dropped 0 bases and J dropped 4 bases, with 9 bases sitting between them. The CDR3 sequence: CASSLGLGADTQYF. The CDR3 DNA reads TGCGCCAGCAGCTTGGGACTAGGGGCAGATACGCAGTATTTT.

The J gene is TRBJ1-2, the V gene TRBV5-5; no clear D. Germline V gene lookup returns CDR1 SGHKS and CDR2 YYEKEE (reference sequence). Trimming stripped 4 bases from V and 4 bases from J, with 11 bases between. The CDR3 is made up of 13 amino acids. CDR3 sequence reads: CASSLETIYGYTF. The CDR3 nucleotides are TGTGCCAGCAGCCTGGAAACTATCTATGGCTACACCTTC.

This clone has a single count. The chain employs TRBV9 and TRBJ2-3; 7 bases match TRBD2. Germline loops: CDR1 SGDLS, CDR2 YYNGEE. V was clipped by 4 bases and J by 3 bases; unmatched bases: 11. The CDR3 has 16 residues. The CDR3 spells CASSPLSARGTDTQYF. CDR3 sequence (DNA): TGTGCCAGCAGCCCCCTGTCGGCGCGGGGGACAGATACGCAGTATTTT.

Here the CDR3 DNA reads TGTGCCAGCAGTGACCCTTGGCGGGGATCAGGTCAGCCCCAGCATTTT. It is translated as CASSDPWRGSGQPQHF. The chain employs TRBV2 and TRBJ1-5, with D unresolved. Germline V gives CDR1 SNHLY, CDR2 FYNNEI. V lost 3 bases to trimming and J lost 6 bases, with 18 bases between them. CDR3 length: 16 amino acids. The full variable domain, rest sourced from reference TRBV2 and TRBJ1-5, is EPEVTQTPSHQVTQMGQEVILRCVPISNHLYFYWYRQILGQKVEFLVSFYNNEISEKSEIFDDQFSVERPDGSNFTLKIRSTKLEDSAMYFCASSDPWRGSGQPQHFGDGTRLSIL.